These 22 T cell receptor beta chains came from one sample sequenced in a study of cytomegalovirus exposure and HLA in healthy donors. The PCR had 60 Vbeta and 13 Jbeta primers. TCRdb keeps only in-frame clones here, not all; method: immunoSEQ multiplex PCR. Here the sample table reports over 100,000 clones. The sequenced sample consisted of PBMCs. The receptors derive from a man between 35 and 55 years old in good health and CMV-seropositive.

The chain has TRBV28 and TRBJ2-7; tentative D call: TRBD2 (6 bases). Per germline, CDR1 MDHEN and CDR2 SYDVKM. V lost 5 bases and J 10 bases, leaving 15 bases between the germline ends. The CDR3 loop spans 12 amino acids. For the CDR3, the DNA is TGTGCCAGCAGTGACCCGGGGGACCCCCAGTACTTC. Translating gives CASSDPGDPQYF.

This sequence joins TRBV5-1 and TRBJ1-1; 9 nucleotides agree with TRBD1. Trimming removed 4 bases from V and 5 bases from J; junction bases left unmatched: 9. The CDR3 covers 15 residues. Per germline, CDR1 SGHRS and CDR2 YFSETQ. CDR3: CASSPGTGRGTEAFF. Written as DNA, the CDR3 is TGCGCCAGCAGCCCCGGGACAGGGAGGGGAACTGAAGCTTTCTTT.

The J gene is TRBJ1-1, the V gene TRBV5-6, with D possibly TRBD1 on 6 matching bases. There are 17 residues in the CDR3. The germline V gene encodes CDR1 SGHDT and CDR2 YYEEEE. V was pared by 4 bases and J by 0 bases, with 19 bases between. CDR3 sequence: CASSRRVNRVVNTEAFF. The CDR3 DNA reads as TGTGCCAGCAGCAGACGAGTCAACAGGGTCGTGAACACTGAAGCTTTCTTT.

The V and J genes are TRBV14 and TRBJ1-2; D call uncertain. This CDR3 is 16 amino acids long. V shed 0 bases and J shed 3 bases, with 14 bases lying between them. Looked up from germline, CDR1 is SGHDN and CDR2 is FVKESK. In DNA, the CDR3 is TGTGCCAGCAGCCAAGATACGCGTTCTCCCCACTATGGCTACACCTTC. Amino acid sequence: CASSQDTRSPHYGYTF.

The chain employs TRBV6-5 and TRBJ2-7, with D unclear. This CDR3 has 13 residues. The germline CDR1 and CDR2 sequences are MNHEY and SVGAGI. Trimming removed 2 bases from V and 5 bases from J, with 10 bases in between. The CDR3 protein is CASSYSSRDEQYF. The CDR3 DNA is TGTGCCAGCAGTTACAGTTCCCGGGACGAGCAGTACTTC.

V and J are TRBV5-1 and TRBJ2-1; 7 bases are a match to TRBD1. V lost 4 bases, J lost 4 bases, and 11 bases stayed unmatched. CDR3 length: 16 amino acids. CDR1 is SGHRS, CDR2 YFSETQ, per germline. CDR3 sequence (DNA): TGCGCCAGCAGCCCCACGTCCGGGACAGCGTACAATGAGCAGTTCTTC. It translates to CASSPTSGTAYNEQFF.

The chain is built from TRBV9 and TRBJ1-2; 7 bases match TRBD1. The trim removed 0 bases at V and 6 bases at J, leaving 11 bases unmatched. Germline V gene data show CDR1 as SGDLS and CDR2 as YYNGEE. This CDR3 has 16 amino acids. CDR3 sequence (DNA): TGTGCCAGCAGCGTAGTTGTCGGGACAGCGAGGGATGGCTACACCTTC. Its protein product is CASSVVVGTARDGYTF.

DNA for the CDR3: TGTGCCAGCAGCTTCAAAGAGACCCAGTACTTC. Encoded protein: CASSFKETQYF. The chain recombines TRBV11-2 with TRBJ2-5; D is undetermined. V was shortened by 3 bases and J by 3 bases, with 2 bases between the two germline ends. Germline CDR1 is SGHAT and CDR2 is FQNNGV. The CDR3 contains 11 residues.

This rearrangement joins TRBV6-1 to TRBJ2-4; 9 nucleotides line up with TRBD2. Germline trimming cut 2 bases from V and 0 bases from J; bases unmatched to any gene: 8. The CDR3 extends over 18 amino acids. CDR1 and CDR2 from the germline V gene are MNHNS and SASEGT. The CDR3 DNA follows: TGTGCCAGCAGTGAACTAGCGGGGCCCCAGCTAGCCAAAAACATTCAGTACTTC. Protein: CASSELAGPQLAKNIQYF.

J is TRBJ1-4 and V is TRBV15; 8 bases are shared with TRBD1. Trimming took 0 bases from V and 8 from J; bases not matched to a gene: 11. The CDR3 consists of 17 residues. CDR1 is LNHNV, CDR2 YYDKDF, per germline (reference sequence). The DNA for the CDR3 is TGTGCCACCAGCAGAGATGACTTAGGACAGGGAGGCGAAAAACTGTTTTTT. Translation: CATSRDDLGQGGEKLFF.

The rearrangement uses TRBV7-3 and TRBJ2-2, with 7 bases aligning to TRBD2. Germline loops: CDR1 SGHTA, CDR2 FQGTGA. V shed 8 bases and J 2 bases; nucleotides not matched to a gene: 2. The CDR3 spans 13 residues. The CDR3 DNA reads TGTGCCAGCGGGAGGGCCAACACCGGGGAGCTGTTTTTT. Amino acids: CASGRANTGELFF. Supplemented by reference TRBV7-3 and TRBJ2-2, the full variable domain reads GAGVSQTPSNKVTEKGKYVELRCDPISGHTALYWYRQSLGQGPEFLIYFQGTGAADDSGLPNDRFFAVRPEGSVSTLKIQRTERGDSAVYLCASGRANTGELFFGEGSRLTVL.

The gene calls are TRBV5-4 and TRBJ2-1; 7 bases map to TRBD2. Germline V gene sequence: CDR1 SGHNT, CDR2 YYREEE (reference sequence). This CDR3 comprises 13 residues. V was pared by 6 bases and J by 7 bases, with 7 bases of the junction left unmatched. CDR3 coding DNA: TGTGCCAGCACCCCGCGGGAGCGGAATGAGCAGTTCTTC. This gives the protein CASTPRERNEQFF.

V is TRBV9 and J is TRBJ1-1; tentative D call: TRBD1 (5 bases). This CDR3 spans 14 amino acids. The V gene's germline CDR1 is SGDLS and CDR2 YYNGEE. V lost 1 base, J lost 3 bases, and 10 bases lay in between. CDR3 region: CASSVRAGDTEAFF. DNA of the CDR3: TGTGCCAGCAGCGTACGTGCGGGGGACACTGAAGCTTTCTTT. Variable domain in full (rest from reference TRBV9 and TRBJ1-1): DSGVTQTPKHLITATGQRVTLRCSPRSGDLSVYWYQQSLDQGLQFLIQYYNGEERAKGNILERFSAQQFPDLHSELNLSSLELGDSALYFCASSVRAGDTEAFFGQGTRLTVV.

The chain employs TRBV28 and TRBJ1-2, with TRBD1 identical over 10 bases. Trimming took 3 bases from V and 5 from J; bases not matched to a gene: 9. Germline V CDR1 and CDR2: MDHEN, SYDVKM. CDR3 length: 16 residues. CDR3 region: CASSFPGQGENYGYTF. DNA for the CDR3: TGTGCCAGCAGTTTCCCAGGACAGGGGGAAAATTATGGCTACACCTTC.

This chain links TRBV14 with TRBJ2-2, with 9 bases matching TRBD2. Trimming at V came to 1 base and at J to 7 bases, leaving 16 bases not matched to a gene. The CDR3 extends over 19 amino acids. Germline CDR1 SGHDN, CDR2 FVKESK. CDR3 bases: TGTGCCAGCAGCCAAGTTTTCCTGTCGCGCGGGAGGGCCGGCGGGGAGCTGTTTTTT. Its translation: CASSQVFLSRGRAGGELFF.

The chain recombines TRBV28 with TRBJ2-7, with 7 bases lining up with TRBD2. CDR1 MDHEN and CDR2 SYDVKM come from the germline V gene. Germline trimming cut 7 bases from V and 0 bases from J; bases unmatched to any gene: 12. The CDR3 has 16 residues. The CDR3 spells CASTRSLAESSYEQYF. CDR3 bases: TGTGCCAGCACCCGCTCTCTAGCGGAAAGCTCCTACGAGCAGTACTTC.

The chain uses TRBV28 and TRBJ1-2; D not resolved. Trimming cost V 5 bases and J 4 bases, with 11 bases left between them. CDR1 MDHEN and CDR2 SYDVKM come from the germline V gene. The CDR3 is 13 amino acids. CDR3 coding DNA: TGTGCCAGCAGTCGACGTACAGCCTATGGCTACACCTTC. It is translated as CASSRRTAYGYTF.

The CDR3 loop reads CASSLTSGRTGELFF. For the CDR3, the DNA is TGTGCCAGCAGCTTAACTAGCGGGAGGACCGGGGAGCTGTTTTTT. The chain recombines TRBV7-9 with TRBJ2-2; TRBD2 matches 12 bases. The CDR3 covers 15 residues. Germline CDR1 reads SEHNR; CDR2 reads FQNEAQ (reference sequence). V shed 2 bases and J 5 bases; nucleotides not matched to a gene: 0.

The CDR3: CASSQERAPRTDTQYF. The CDR3 coding sequence is TGTGCCAGCAGCCAAGAAAGAGCGCCCCGCACAGATACGCAGTATTTT. The genes are TRBV4-2 and TRBJ2-3; D is uncertain. This CDR3 region has 16 residues. Trimming took 0 bases from V and 1 from J, leaving 11 bases between them. CDR1 is LGHNA and CDR2 is YNFKEQ in the germline V gene.

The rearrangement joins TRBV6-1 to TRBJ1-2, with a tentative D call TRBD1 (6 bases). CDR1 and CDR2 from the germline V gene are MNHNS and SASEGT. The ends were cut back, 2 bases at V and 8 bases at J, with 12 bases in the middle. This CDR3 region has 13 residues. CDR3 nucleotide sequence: TGTGCCAGCAGTGAAAGGGACAAACGGGGCTACACCTTC. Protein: CASSERDKRGYTF.

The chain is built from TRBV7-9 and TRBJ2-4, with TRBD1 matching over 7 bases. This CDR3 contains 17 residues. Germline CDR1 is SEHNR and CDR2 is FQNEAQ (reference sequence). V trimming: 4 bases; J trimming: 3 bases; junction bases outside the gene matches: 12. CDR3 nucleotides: TGTGCCAGCAGCTCACCCGTACAGGGGAAGGACAAAAACATTCAGTACTTC. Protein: CASSSPVQGKDKNIQYF.

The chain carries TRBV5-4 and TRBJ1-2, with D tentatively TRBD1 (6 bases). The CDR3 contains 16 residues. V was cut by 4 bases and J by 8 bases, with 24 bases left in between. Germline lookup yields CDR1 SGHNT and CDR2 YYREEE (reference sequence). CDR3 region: CASSGGGQNQWSGYTF. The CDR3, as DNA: TGTGCCAGCAGCGGGGGCGGACAGAACCAGTGGTCGGGCTACACCTTC.